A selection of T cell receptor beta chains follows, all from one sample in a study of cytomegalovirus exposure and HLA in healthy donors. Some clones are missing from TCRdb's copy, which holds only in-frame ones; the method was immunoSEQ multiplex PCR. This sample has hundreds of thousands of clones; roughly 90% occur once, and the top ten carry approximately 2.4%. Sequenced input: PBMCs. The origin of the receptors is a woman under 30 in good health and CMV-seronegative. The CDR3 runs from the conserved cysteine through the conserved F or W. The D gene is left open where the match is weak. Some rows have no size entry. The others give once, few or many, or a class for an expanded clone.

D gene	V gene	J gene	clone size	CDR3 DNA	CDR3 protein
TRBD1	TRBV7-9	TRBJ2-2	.	TGTGCCAGCAGCTCCCGGACAGGGGGCACCGGGGAGCTGTTTTTT	CASSSRTGGTGELFF
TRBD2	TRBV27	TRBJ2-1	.	TGTGCCAGCAGTTTTTCACGGGGGGGCCTCAGCTCCTACAATGAGCAGTTCTTC	CASSFSRGGLSSYNEQFF
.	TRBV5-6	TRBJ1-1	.	TGTGCCAGCGGAGGACTGAACTCGAACACTGAAGCTTTCTTT	CASGGLNSNTEAFF
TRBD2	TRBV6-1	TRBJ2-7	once	TGTGCCAGCAGTGAAGAGGTAGCGGGGTGGCACGAGCAGTACTTC	CASSEEVAGWHEQYF
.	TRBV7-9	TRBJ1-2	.	TGTGCCAGCAGCTTAGCTCCTCTCAACTATGGCTACACCTTC	CASSLAPLNYGYTF
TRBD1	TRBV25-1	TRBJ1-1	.	TGTGCCAGCAACAGGGGGACTGCCGAAGCTTTCTTT	CASNRGTAEAFF
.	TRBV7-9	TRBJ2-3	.	TGTTCCAGCAGCTTAGGCGTAGCCCCAACGTACACAGATACGCAGTATTTT	CSSSLGVAPTYTDTQYF
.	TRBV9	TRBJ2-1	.	TGTGCCAGCAGCGCCAGTGGGGCTTTGATAAATGAGCAGTTCTTC	CASSASGALINEQFF
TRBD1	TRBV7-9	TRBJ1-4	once	TGTGCCAGCAGTTCAACCGACAGGGACGTTGTTGAAAAACTGTTTTTT	CASSSTDRDVVEKLFF
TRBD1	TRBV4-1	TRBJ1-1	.	TGCGCCAGCAGCCACCTAGACAGGGGGAACACTGAAGCTTTCTTT	CASSHLDRGNTEAFF
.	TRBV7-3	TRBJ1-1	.	TGTGCCAGCAGCTTCTCCAGGGGTAACACTGAAGCTTTCTTT	CASSFSRGNTEAFF
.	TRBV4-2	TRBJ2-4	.	TGTGCCACCTCGAGGGAGGGGGGCCCACAAAACATTCAGTACTTC	CATSREGGPQNIQYF
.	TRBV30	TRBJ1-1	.	TGTGCCTGGAGTCCCAGGGTAGACGCTTTCTTT	CAWSPRVDAFF
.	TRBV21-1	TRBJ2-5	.	TGTGCCAGCAGCAAAGCGCACGGGACACTACAAGAGACCCAGTACTTC	CASSKAHGTLQETQYF
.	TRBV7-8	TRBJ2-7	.	TGTGCCAGCAGCTTAGCCGGGACCTACGAGCAGTACTTC	CASSLAGTYEQYF
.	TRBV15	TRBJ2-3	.	TGTGCCACCAGCAGAGATCTGGACATCACAGATACGCAGTATTTT	CATSRDLDITDTQYF
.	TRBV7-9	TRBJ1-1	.	TGTTCCAGCAGCGCACTCAGGGGCAAGAACACTGAAGCTTTCTTT	CSSSALRGKNTEAFF
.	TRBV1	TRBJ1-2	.	TGCCCCAGCCGTAACCTCACGACAGGGCTCTATGGCTACACCTTC	CPSRNLTTGLYGYTF
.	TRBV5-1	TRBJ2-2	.	TGCGCCAGCAGCGTGACTAGCGGGGAGCTGTTTTTT	CASSVTSGELFF
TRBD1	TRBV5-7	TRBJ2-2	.	TGTGCCAGCAGCTTGCCGAGGACCGACAGGGAGCCCCGTCGGGAGCTGTTTTTT	CASSLPRTDREPRRELFF
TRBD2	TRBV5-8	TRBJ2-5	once	TGTGCCAGCAGCTTTGGGAGGGGATCACAAGAGGCCCAGTACTTC	CASSFGRGSQEAQYF
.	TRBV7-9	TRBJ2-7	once	TGTGCCAGCAGCCCCCGCAGGGAAGTTTACGAGCAGTACTTC	CASSPRREVYEQYF
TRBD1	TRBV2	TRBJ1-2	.	TGTGCCAGGGTTGGCAGGGGGCTTGAGGGCTACACCTTC	CARVGRGLEGYTF
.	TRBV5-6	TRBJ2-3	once	TGTGCCAGCAACCTAGGCTACCCCCTTTTAGGCACAGATACGCAGTATTTT	CASNLGYPLLGTDTQYF
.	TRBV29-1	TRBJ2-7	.	TGCAGCGTTGAAGAAAGCAACGAGCAGTACTTC	CSVEESNEQYF
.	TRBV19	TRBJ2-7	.	TGTGCCAGTAGTTCGACTAGGGGCTACGAGCAGTACTTC	CASSSTRGYEQYF
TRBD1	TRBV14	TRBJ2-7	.	TGTGCCAGCAGCCAAGATGTGACAGGGAGTATCGAGCAGTACTTC	CASSQDVTGSIEQYF
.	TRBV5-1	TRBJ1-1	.	TGCGCCAGCAGCCCGGCGGGGTACACTGAAGCTTTCTTT	CASSPAGYTEAFF
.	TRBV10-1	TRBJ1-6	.	TGCGCCAGCAGTTTCGGGAGTAAGAATTCACCCCTCCACTTT	CASSFGSKNSPLHF
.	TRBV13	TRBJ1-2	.	TGTGCCAGCAGCTTAGAAGGACGGGGGGCGGAAGGCTACACCTTC	CASSLEGRGAEGYTF
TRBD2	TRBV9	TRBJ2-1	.	TGTGCCAGTAGAGCGGGGTCGTGGGACGATGAGCAGTTCTTC	CASRAGSWDDEQFF
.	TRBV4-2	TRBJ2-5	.	TGTGCCAGCAGCCAAGTGTCGTCCCAAGAGACCCAGTACTTC	CASSQVSSQETQYF
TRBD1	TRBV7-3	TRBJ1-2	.	TGTGCCAGCAGCTTCCGGGACAGATCCAACTACACCTTC	CASSFRDRSNYTF
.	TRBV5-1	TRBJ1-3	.	TGCGCCAGCAGCATGAGCCCCACGGGAAACACCATATATTTT	CASSMSPTGNTIYF
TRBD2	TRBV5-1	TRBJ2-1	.	TGCGCCAGCAGCTCCCAACCGGGACTAGCGGGGGGGCATAATGAGCAGTTCTTC	CASSSQPGLAGGHNEQFF
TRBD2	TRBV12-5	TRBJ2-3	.	TGTGCTAGTGGTTTGGTACGGCTAGCGGGGAACACAGATACGCAGTATTTT	CASGLVRLAGNTDTQYF
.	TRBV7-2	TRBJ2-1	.	TGTGCCAGCAGCTTAGAGGGGGGGAGCTTATATGAGCAGTTCTTC	CASSLEGGSLYEQFF
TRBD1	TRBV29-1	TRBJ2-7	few	TGCAGCGCGCTGACAGGGGGCTTCCACGAGCAGTACTTC	CSALTGGFHEQYF
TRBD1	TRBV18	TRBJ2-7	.	TGTGCCAGCTCAAGCGGACAGGGCGTCTACGAGCAGTACTTC	CASSSGQGVYEQYF
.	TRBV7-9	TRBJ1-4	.	TGTGCCAGCAGCTTCGGGCAGGGTGTTGAAAAACTGTTTTTT	CASSFGQGVEKLFF
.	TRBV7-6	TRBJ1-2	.	TGTGCCAGCAGCTTAGCGGCAGGGGCTTATGGCTACACCTTC	CASSLAAGAYGYTF
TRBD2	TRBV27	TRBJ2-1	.	TGTGCCAGCAGTCTTGCCCGGGGGGACGAGTTCTTC	CASSLARGDEFF
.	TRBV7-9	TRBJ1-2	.	TGTGCCAGCAGCTTGGCCCTTTATGGCTACACCTTC	CASSLALYGYTF
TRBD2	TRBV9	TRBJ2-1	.	TGTGCCAGCAGCGGCGCGGGGGGGTACAATGAGCAGTTCTTC	CASSGAGGYNEQFF
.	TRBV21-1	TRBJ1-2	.	TGTGCCAGCAATCACGGGTGTCGTGGCTACACCTTC	CASNHGCRGYTF
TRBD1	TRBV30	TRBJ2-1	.	TGTGCCTGGAGTAGGGGGGACAGGGGTAATGAGCAGTTCTTC	CAWSRGDRGNEQFF
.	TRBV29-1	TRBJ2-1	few	TGCTCGAGCTGGGGGGGGCCTGGGGATGAGCAGTTCTTC	CSSWGGPGDEQFF
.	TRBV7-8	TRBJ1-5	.	TGTGCCAGCAGCTTAATTGGGGACATTTATCAGCCCCAGCATTTT	CASSLIGDIYQPQHF
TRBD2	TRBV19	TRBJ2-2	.	TGTGCCAGTAGTATCCTGCGGGAGGATGCGGAGCTGTTTTTT	CASSILREDAELFF
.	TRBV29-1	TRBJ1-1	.	TGCAGCGTTGAGACAAGCCTGAACACTGAAGCTTTCTTT	CSVETSLNTEAFF
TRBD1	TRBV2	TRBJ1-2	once	TGTGCCAGCAGCAGGGACAGGGGAGACTATGGCTACACCTTC	CASSRDRGDYGYTF